Below are 29 T cell receptor beta chains sequenced from a single sample in a study of response to subunit inactivated influenza vaccine. One entry per CDR3 protein, called by TCRdb with MiXCR from the RT-PCR reads. This repertoire shows under 750,000 distinct CDR3 sequences, roughly 12% found once; its top ten account for around 9.6%. This sample comprised PBMCs from blood, obtained on the day of vaccination. Source of these receptors: a man aged 50 or older who received an inactivated influenza vaccine.

A few counts support this clonotype. The chain recombines TRBV6-2 or TRBV6-3 with TRBJ1-1; 10 bases map to TRBD1. Germline V gene data show CDR1 as MNHEY and CDR2 as SVGEGT. Losses at the gene ends were 6 bases for V and 4 bases for J; bases not matched to a gene: 11. The CDR3 runs 16 residues. CDR3 residues: CASRTETGQGSTEAFF. For the CDR3, the DNA is TGTGCCAGCAGGACTGAGACGGGACAGGGGAGCACTGAAGCTTTCTTT.

This clonotype appeared a few times. The rearrangement links TRBV4-1 to TRBJ2-2, with D unresolved. The CDR3 sequence is 17 residues long. V was clipped by 0 bases and J by 0 bases, with 11 bases between them. Germline CDR1 MGHRA, CDR2 YSYEKL. The CDR3 sequence is CASSQEFPRTNTGELFF. The CDR3 nucleotides read TGCGCCAGCAGCCAAGAATTTCCACGTACGAACACCGGGGAGCTGTTTTTT.

This clonotype showed up just a few times. The V gene is TRBV14, the J gene TRBJ2-7, with D hard to call. V lost 0 bases, J lost 5 bases, and 8 bases lay in between. The CDR3 has 13 amino acids. The V gene's germline CDR1 is SGHDN and CDR2 FVKESK. DNA for the CDR3: TGTGCCAGCAGCCAAGATTTGCTGGACGAGCAGTACTTC. It codes for CASSQDLLDEQYF.

The genes are TRBV20-1 and TRBJ2-3; TRBD2 might be the D (5 bases). CDR3 size: 14 residues. Germline values: CDR1 DFQATT, CDR2 SNEGSKA (reference sequence). Deletions cut 1 base from V and 5 bases from J, with 13 bases between. The CDR3 region has the DNA TGCAGTGCTAGAGTCGGGGTTGGAGTAGATACGCAGTATTTT. It translates to CSARVGVGVDTQYF.

The V gene is TRBV5-1, the J gene TRBJ2-3, with 9 bases matching TRBD1. V was pared by 0 bases and J by 3 bases, with 5 bases of the junction left unmatched. There are 16 residues in the CDR3. Germline V gives CDR1 SGHRS, CDR2 YFSETQ. The DNA for the CDR3 is TGCGCCAGCAGCTTGGCAGGGACAGGGAGGACAGATACGCAGTATTTT. Protein product: CASSLAGTGRTDTQYF.

The chain links TRBV5-1 to TRBJ2-5, with TRBD2 identical over 8 bases. After removal of 4 bases from V and 5 bases from J, the junction contained 10 bases not matched to a gene. The CDR3 is made up of 15 amino acids. The germline CDR1 and CDR2 sequences are SGHRS and YFSETQ. CDR3 nucleotides: TGCGCCAGCAGCCCTGGCGGTAGCGGGGAGGAGACCCAGTACTTC. Protein product: CASSPGGSGEETQYF.

This clonotype came up many times. The chain has TRBV5-1 and TRBJ1-1, with 7 nucleotides matching TRBD1. J lost 4 bases, V lost 0 bases, and 12 bases had no gene match. The CDR3 covers 17 residues. Germline lookup yields CDR1 SGHRS and CDR2 YFSETQ. CDR3 DNA sequence: TGCGCCAGCAGCTTGGGCGGGACAGCCCGACAAAGCACTGAAGCTTTCTTT. It encodes CASSLGGTARQSTEAFF.

The CDR3, as DNA: TGTGCCAGCAGTTTACTAGCGAGGAACACCGGGGAGCTGTTTTTT. This codes for CASSLLARNTGELFF. J is TRBJ2-2 and V is TRBV6-2 or TRBV6-3; TRBD2 agrees at 7 bases. The CDR3 is made up of 15 amino acids. The V segment lost 4 bases and the J segment 1 base; nucleotides outside the gene matches: 3. Per the germline V gene, CDR1 is MNHEY and CDR2 is SVGEGT.

The table lists this clonotype with many counts. The chain uses TRBV6-2 or TRBV6-3 and TRBJ2-7; TRBD1 aligns across 8 bases. The CDR3 contains 14 residues. Losses at the gene ends were 4 bases for V and 2 bases for J; bases not matched to a gene: 4. Germline CDR1 is MNHEY and CDR2 is SVGEGT. The chain's CDR3 is CASSWGTGAYEQYF. CDR3 sequence (DNA): TGTGCCAGCAGTTGGGGGACAGGTGCCTACGAGCAGTACTTC.

This clonotype was counted between two and nine times. The chain combines TRBV28 with TRBJ2-5, with D possibly TRBD1 on 5 matching bases. The germline CDR1 and CDR2 sequences are MDHEN and SYDVKM. This CDR3 has 16 residues. The ends were cut back, 5 bases at V and 0 bases at J, with 16 bases in the middle. CDR3 coding DNA: TGTGCCAGCAGTCTCACAGGCTCAGCCCACCAAGAGACCCAGTACTTC. Encoded protein: CASSLTGSAHQETQYF.

CDR3 in amino acids: CASSFFGTGGSEQYF. The DNA of the CDR3 is TGTGCCAGCAGTTTTTTTGGGACAGGGGGCTCCGAGCAGTACTTC. The chain links TRBV12-3 or TRBV12-4 to TRBJ2-7; TRBD1 agrees at 12 bases. V lost 3 bases to trimming and J lost 6 bases; unmatched junction nucleotides: 6. The CDR3 spans 15 residues.

This clonotype was recorded many times. The chain carries TRBV4-3 and TRBJ2-3; D gene uncertain. CDR1 LGHNA and CDR2 YSLEER come from the germline V gene. The ends were cut back, 5 bases at V and 3 bases at J, with 24 bases in the middle. CDR3 length: 18 amino acids. This CDR3 is CASSFMPGSSRDTDTQYF. DNA of the CDR3: TGCGCCAGCAGCTTTATGCCCGGATCCTCCCGAGATACAGATACGCAGTATTTT.

V gene TRBV11-2 combines with J gene TRBJ2-3, with D perhaps assigned TRBD1 or TRBD2 (5 bases each). V gave up 6 bases and J gave up 0 bases, with 25 bases separating them. CDR1 is SGHAT and CDR2 is FQNNGV in the germline V gene. The CDR3 has 19 amino acids. CDR3 amino acids: CASRPIPGPRRISTDTQYF. The CDR3 coding sequence is TGTGCCAGCAGACCAATACCGGGACCCCGTAGGATCAGCACAGATACGCAGTATTTT.

This clonotype was recorded at least ten times. The rearrangement uses TRBV20-1 and TRBJ2-5, with TRBD1 matching 7 bases. The V gene's germline CDR1 is DFQATT and CDR2 SNEGSKA (reference sequence). CDR3 length equals 14 residues. CDR3 DNA sequence: TGCAGCACCGCCCGGGGACAGCTAATGGAGACCCAGTACTTC. It yields the protein CSTARGQLMETQYF.

This clonotype was seen only a few times. This chain connects TRBV7-9 to TRBJ2-2; 11 positions match TRBD2. The V gene's germline CDR1 is SEHNR and CDR2 FQNEAQ (reference sequence). The ends lost 5 bases at V and 1 base at J; junction bases unmatched: 3. This CDR3 region has 16 residues. The CDR3 bases are TGTGCCAGCAGCAGCGGACTAGCGGGGAACACCGGGGAGCTGTTTTTT. This translates into CASSSGLAGNTGELFF.

This clonotype was seen more than once but under ten times. The V gene is TRBV19, the J gene TRBJ2-2; 9 nucleotides align to TRBD1. This CDR3 contains 18 residues. CDR1 is LNHDA, CDR2 SQIVND, per germline (reference sequence). V lost 5 bases and J lost 5; bases outside the gene matches: 15. CDR3 sequence (DNA): TGTGCCAGTAGTCCAAATGGGGGATACAGGGGGCAAACCGGGGAGCTGTTTTTT. Protein: CASSPNGGYRGQTGELFF.

This clonotype showed up many times. The V call is TRBV5-6, the J call TRBJ1-5, with D hard to call. Trimming shortened V by 1 base and J by 6 bases, and 11 bases separated the two germline ends. Germline V gene data show CDR1 as SGHDT and CDR2 as YYEEEE. This CDR3 contains 14 residues. The DNA for the CDR3 is TGTGCCAGCAGCTTGTTTGGGTTCCGTCAGCCCCAGCATTTT. The encoded protein is CASSLFGFRQPQHF. Supplemented by reference TRBV5-6 and TRBJ1-5, the full variable domain reads DAGVTQSPTHLIKTRGQQVTLRCSPKSGHDTVSWYQQALGQGPQFIFQYYEEEERQRGNFPDRFSGHQFPNYSSELNVNALLLGDSALYLCASSLFGFRQPQHFGDGTRLSIL.

This clonotype was counted between two and nine times. This chain links TRBV29-1 with TRBJ2-7; 7 bases align to TRBD2. The V and J ends lost 7 bases and 3 bases, in that order; junction bases with no gene match: 12. Germline CDR1 is SQVTM and CDR2 is ANQGSEA. This CDR3 spans 14 amino acids. For the CDR3, the DNA is TGCAGCGCCCAAAAGCGGGGCCGAGGCTACGAGCAGTACTTC. As protein: CSAQKRGRGYEQYF.

This clonotype has more than one count but fewer than ten. The chain carries TRBV11-2 and TRBJ1-5; 7 bases fit TRBD1. V dropped 2 bases and J dropped 4; count of bases not matched to a gene: 5. The length of the CDR3 is 15 residues. Germline V gene data show CDR1 as SGHAT and CDR2 as FQNNGV. CDR3 DNA: TGTGCCAGCAGCTTAACCCCAGGGGGGAATCAGCCCCAGCATTTT. Translation gives CASSLTPGGNQPQHF.

Many counts were recorded for this clonotype. The chain employs TRBV7-9 and TRBJ2-5; D ambiguous. Germline V gives CDR1 SEHNR, CDR2 FQNEAQ (reference sequence). Between the trimmed V and J ends, which lost 4 bases and 0 bases, there was a span of 9 bases. This CDR3 has 14 amino acids. CDR3 region: CASSSASYQETQYF. The CDR3 bases are TGTGCCAGCAGCTCCGCCTCGTACCAAGAGACCCAGTACTTC.

This chain joins TRBV12-3 or TRBV12-4 and TRBJ2-1, with D perhaps TRBD2 (7 bases). This CDR3 contains 16 residues. V lost 6 bases and J lost 7, with 22 bases in between. The CDR3 nucleotides are TGTGCCAGCAGGCCCCTATTAGGGGGAGGGCCTAATGAGCAGTTCTTC. Protein: CASRPLLGGGPNEQFF.

The chain combines TRBV7-2 with TRBJ1-4; TRBD1 might be the D (5 bases). CDR1 and CDR2 (germline): SGHTA, FQGNSA. The CDR3 is made up of 16 amino acids. V lost 0 bases and J lost 6, with 14 bases in between. In nucleotides, the CDR3 is TGTGCCAGCAGCTTAGCTTTCGGGTTAGGGGATGAAAAACTGTTTTTT. It yields the protein CASSLAFGLGDEKLFF.

This clonotype was counted ten times or more. The rearrangement uses TRBV12-3 or TRBV12-4 and TRBJ2-2; no definite D call. The CDR3 contains 15 residues. Trimming cost V 5 bases and J 1 base, with 11 bases left between them. CDR3 sequence: CASSPVSRNTGELFF. Here the CDR3 DNA reads TGTGCCAGCAGTCCAGTCAGCAGGAACACCGGGGAGCTGTTTTTT.

The rearrangement joins TRBV6-2 or TRBV6-3 to TRBJ2-3; the D is unclear. In germline, CDR1 is MNHEY, CDR2 SVGEGT. The V gene lost 6 bases and the J gene lost 2 bases, with 9 bases spanning the gap. CDR3 length equals 13 residues. The CDR3 bases are TGTGCCAGCAGCGACCCATACACAGATACGCAGTATTTT. Translated: CASSDPYTDTQYF.

The J gene is TRBJ1-6, the V gene TRBV5-1; 8 bases are shared with TRBD1. V trimming: 7 bases; J trimming: 10 bases; junction bases outside the gene matches: 7. Germline CDR1 and CDR2: SGHRS and YFSETQ. The CDR3 is 13 residues long. This chain's CDR3 is CASRETGESPLHF. In nucleotides, the CDR3 is TGCGCCAGCCGTGAGACAGGGGAGTCACCCCTCCACTTT. The full variable domain, rest sourced from reference TRBV5-1 and TRBJ1-6, is KAGVTQTPRYLIKTRGQQVTLSCSPISGHRSVSWYQQTPGQGLQFLFEYFSETQRNKGNFPGRFSGRQFSNSRSEMNVSTLELGDSALYLCASRETGESPLHFGNGTRLTVT.

A few counts support this clonotype. The chain joins TRBV18 to TRBJ1-1; D uncertain. In germline, CDR1 is KGHSH, CDR2 LQKENI. V lost 2 bases and J lost 1, with 11 bases in between. The CDR3 covers 15 residues. The chain's CDR3 is CASSPWREWNTEAFF. The CDR3 nucleotides read TGTGCCAGCTCACCATGGAGGGAGTGGAACACTGAAGCTTTCTTT.

This clonotype was counted a few times. V is TRBV20-1 and J is TRBJ2-2, with a weak D call TRBD2 (5 bases). Between the trimmed V and J ends, which lost 6 bases and 5 bases, there was a span of 22 bases. The CDR3 loop spans 16 amino acids. CDR1 and CDR2 from the germline V gene are DFQATT and SNEGSKA (reference sequence). CDR3 bases: TGCAGTGCCCAAAAGGCCCCAAGCGGTATTACCGGGGAGCTGTTTTTT. This encodes CSAQKAPSGITGELFF.

There are a few counts of this clonotype. The CDR3 DNA is TGTGCCATCAGTTCGGCGCTGGACGAGACCCAGTACTTC. Translation: CAISSALDETQYF. This chain joins TRBV10-3 and TRBJ2-5; D gene unclear. The length of the CDR3 is 13 residues. Between the trimmed V and J ends, which lost 5 bases and 5 bases, there was a span of 12 bases. The germline V gene encodes CDR1 ENHRY and CDR2 SYGVKD.

This clonotype appeared a few times. The rearrangement uses TRBV28 and TRBJ2-5, with D maybe TRBD2 (5 bases). Trimming took 3 bases from V and 4 from J, leaving 15 bases between them. Germline CDR1 is MDHEN and CDR2 is SYDVKM. The CDR3 covers 15 residues. The CDR3 loop is CASSFSAGTGETQYF. CDR3 nucleotide sequence: TGTGCCAGCAGTTTTTCGGCGGGCACTGGAGAGACCCAGTACTTC.